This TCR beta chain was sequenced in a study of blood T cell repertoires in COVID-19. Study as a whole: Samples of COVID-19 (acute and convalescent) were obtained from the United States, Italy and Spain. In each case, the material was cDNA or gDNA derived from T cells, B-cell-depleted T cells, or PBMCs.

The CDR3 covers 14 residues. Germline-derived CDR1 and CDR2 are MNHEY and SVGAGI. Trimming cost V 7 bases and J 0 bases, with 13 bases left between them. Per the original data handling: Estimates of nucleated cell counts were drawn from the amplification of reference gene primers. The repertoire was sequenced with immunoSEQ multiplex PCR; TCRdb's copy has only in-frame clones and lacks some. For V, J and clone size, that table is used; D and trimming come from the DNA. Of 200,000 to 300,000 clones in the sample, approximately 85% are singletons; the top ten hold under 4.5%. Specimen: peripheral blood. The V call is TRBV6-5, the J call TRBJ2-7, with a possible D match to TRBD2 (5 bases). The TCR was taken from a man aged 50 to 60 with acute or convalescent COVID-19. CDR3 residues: CASKRRARSYEQYF. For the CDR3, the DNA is TGTGCCAGCAAGCGGCGGGCCCGCTCCTACGAGCAGTACTTC.